This T cell receptor (beta chain) was captured by sequencing in a study of control samples from healthy donors and cancer patients. This CDR3 has 20 residues. Germline lookup yields CDR1 LNHDA and CDR2 SQIVND (reference sequence). V lost 6 bases and J lost 0, with 26 bases in between. The data were produced by immunoSEQ multiplex PCR, yet TCRdb's version contains in-frame clones alone and is incomplete. The sample lists about 150,000 clones, 91% occurring once. The clonotype comes from a woman aged 40 to 55 in good health. The chain couples TRBV19 to TRBJ1-4, with D perhaps TRBD1 (5 bases). Sequencing was done on a sample of blood. The CDR3, as DNA: TGTGCCAGTAGACCGGAGGGGAGGTTTAGGAAAGAGACAACTAATGAAAAACTGTTTTTT. Encoded protein: CASRPEGRFRKETTNEKLFF.